Included here is one T cell receptor beta chain sequence, with context. As yet, its antigen is unknown. The data were produced by immunoSEQ multiplex PCR, yet TCRdb's version contains in-frame clones alone and is incomplete. The sample comprises 200,000 to 300,000 clones, around 87% of which are singletons, and roughly 1.2% rests with the top ten. The sample belongs to a study of cytomegalovirus exposure and HLA in healthy donors. Overall study results and limits: The classifier was said to identify cytomegalovirus status with high specificity and sensitivity.

V dropped 5 bases and J dropped 8; count of bases not matched to a gene: 9. The CDR3 is 14 amino acids. Germline CDR1 is MDHEN and CDR2 is SYDVKM. This TCR was recovered from a woman younger than 45 in good health and CMV-seropositive. The rearrangement uses TRBV28 and TRBJ1-2; 9 bases are a match to TRBD1. Sequenced: PBMCs. The CDR3 region is CASSPRDRVYGYTF. The CDR3 DNA reads as TGTGCCAGCAGTCCCCGGGACAGGGTCTACGGCTACACCTTC.